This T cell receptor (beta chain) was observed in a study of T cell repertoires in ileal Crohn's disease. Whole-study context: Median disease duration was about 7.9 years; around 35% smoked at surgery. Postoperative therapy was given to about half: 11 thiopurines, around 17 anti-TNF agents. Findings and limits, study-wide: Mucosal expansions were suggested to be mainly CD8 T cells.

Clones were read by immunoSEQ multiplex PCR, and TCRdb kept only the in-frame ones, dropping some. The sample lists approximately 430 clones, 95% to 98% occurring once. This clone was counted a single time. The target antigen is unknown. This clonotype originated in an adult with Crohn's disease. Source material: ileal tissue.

CDR3 protein: CASSRQGGETQYF. CDR3 nucleotide sequence: TGCGCCAGCAGCAGACAGGGCGGAGAGACCCAGTACTTC. The chain is built from TRBV5-1 and TRBJ2-5, with 7 nucleotides matching TRBD1. The J segment lost 4 bases and the V segment lost 4 bases, leaving 4 bases of the junction unmatched. This CDR3 is 13 amino acids long. Germline CDR1 SGHRS, CDR2 YFSETQ.